This T cell receptor (beta chain) was obtained from a study of cytomegalovirus exposure and HLA in healthy donors. The CDR3 length is 16 residues. Losses at the gene ends were 0 bases for V and 7 bases for J; bases not matched to a gene: 9. The germline V gene has CDR1 SGHTA and CDR2 FQGNSA. PCR used 60 Vbeta primers and 13 Jbeta primers. Sequencing was performed with immunoSEQ multiplex PCR; in TCRdb, only in-frame clones are kept and a portion is missing. The top ten clones hold around 1.9% of a sample with fewer than 200,000 clones, roughly four fifths of them seen once. Whole-study findings and limits: Sequencing probably produced one cluster of sequence variants that were highly shared.

As for this clone: Its antigen is unidentified.

Specimen: PBMCs. This sequence joins TRBV7-2 and TRBJ2-1; TRBD2 agrees at 7 bases. The source of this sequence is a woman younger than 30 in good health and CMV-seronegative. The CDR3: CASSLALGGSGNEQFF. CDR3 nucleotides: TGTGCCAGCAGCTTAGCACTCGGCGGGAGTGGGAATGAGCAGTTCTTC.